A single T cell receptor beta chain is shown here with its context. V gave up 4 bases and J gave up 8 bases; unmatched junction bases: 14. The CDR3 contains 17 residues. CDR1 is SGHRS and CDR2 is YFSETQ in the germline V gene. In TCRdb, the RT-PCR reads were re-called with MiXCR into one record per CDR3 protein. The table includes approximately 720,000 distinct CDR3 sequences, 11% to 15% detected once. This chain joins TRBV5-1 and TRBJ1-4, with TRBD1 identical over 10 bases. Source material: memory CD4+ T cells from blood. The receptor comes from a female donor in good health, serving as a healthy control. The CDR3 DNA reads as TGCGCCAGCAGCCCCGGGGACAGGGGCGGTTTAATAGAAAAACTGTTTTTT. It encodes CASSPGDRGGLIEKLFF.